This T cell receptor beta chain stems from a study of T cell repertoires in cytomegalovirus infection. Study context: It was the public TCR beta signatures that indicated both CMV infection and matching HLA type. Overall study results and limits: Summed frequency of public TCR beta families distinguished CMV carriers with the relevant HLA. Predominance within the ex vivo response was attributable to HLA-C-restricted CMV-specific TCR beta clonotypes.

Germline V lookup: CDR1 SGHNT, CDR2 YYREEE (reference sequence). This CDR3 has 18 residues. V was pared by 4 bases and J by 9 bases, with 13 bases of the junction left unmatched. TCRdb ran MiXCR on the reads and lists one entry per CDR3 protein. The sample contains some 130,000 distinct CDR3 sequences, around 25% of which appear only once. With regard to this clonotype: Its antigen is currently unknown.

The rearrangement joins TRBV5-4 to TRBJ2-1; TRBD2 aligns across 16 bases. This TCR was sampled from a human donor in good health (CMV status not recorded). Some clones in this sample may be carry-over from other donors' samples. Source material: PBMCs, sequenced either directly or after in vitro stimulation (not recorded which). The CDR3 reads CASSPGLAGGPGTAEQFF. The DNA for the CDR3 is TGTGCCAGCAGCCCGGGACTAGCGGGAGGGCCCGGAACGGCTGAGCAGTTCTTC.